The 19 T cell receptor beta chains listed next were all sequenced from one sample in a study of blood T cell repertoires in COVID-19. The table came from immunoSEQ multiplex PCR; TCRdb's copy has only in-frame clones and leaves some out. The table has about 330,000 clones, more than 70% seen once; the top ten hold about 1.2%. The sample comprised peripheral blood. The receptors originated from a woman aged 45-65 years with acute or convalescent COVID-19.

This clone was detected only once. This CDR3 reads CASSLDRKYGYTF. CDR3 bases: TGTGCCAGCAGTTTAGACAGAAAATATGGCTACACCTTC. This sequence joins TRBV12-3 or TRBV12-4 and TRBJ1-2; D is uncertain. V lost 1 base and J 5 bases, leaving 8 bases between the germline ends. The CDR3 is 13 residues long.

The chain has TRBV27 and TRBJ1-1; D is unresolved. Between the trimmed V and J ends, which lost 2 bases and 5 bases, there was a span of 27 bases. This CDR3 is 19 amino acids long. Germline CDR1 is MNHEY and CDR2 is SMNVEV (reference sequence). The CDR3 nucleotides read TGTGCCAGCAGTTTAGCCCTGATCCCCCGGCTCCGGGAAGGGACTGAAGCTTTCTTT. Its protein product is CASSLALIPRLREGTEAFF.

The chain recombines TRBV4-3 with TRBJ2-1; D is uncertain. Trimming pared 4 bases from V and 9 bases from J, leaving 10 bases between. This CDR3 region has 12 residues. CDR1 is LGHNA and CDR2 is YSLEER in the germline V gene. CDR3 coding DNA: TGCGCCAGCAGCCCTACGGGTGTTGAGCAGTTCTTC. Protein product: CASSPTGVEQFF.

The V and J genes are TRBV5-8 and TRBJ2-4; tentative D call: TRBD1 (5 bases). CDR1 and CDR2 from the germline V gene are SGHTS and YDEGEE. Trimming took off 4 bases at V and 0 bases at J, with 17 bases between the two ends. The CDR3 extends over 17 amino acids. Written as DNA, the CDR3 is TGTGCCAGCAGCCCTCGTGACAGCAGATTAGCCAAAAACATTCAGTACTTC. Residues: CASSPRDSRLAKNIQYF.

This clone came up a few times. The chain joins TRBV7-8 to TRBJ1-4; 9 bases are a match to TRBD1. Germline-derived CDR1 and CDR2 are SGHVS and FQNEAQ. V was clipped by 3 bases and J by 8 bases; unmatched bases: 4. The CDR3 has 14 residues. CDR3 loop: CASSFGQGREKLFF. CDR3 DNA: TGTGCCAGCAGCTTCGGACAGGGGAGGGAAAAACTGTTTTTT.

This chain uses TRBV4-1 with TRBJ2-3; 9 nucleotides match TRBD2. From germline, CDR1 is MGHRA and CDR2 YSYEKL. The junction had 8 bases not matched to a gene; V was cut back by 2 bases and J by 8 bases. This CDR3 region has 15 residues. Here the CDR3 DNA reads TGCGCCAGCAGCCAAAAATTAGCGGGGGCGGGTACGCAGTATTTT. Translated, it gives CASSQKLAGAGTQYF.

The V gene is TRBV2, the J gene TRBJ2-5; 7 nucleotides line up with TRBD2. V was clipped by 10 bases and J by 3 bases; unmatched bases: 5. The CDR3 is 12 amino acids. Germline CDR1 SNHLY, CDR2 FYNNEI. The CDR3 nucleotides are TGTGCCACGGGACGGGGGGAAGAGACCCAGTACTTC. This gives the protein CATGRGEETQYF. Filled out from reference TRBV2 and TRBJ2-5, the complete variable domain reads EPEVTQTPSHQVTQMGQEVILRCVPISNHLYFYWYRQILGQKVEFLVSFYNNEISEKSEIFDDQFSVERPDGSNFTLKIRSTKLEDSAMYFCATGRGEETQYFGPGTRLLVL.

The rearrangement links TRBV10-3 to TRBJ1-2; D possibly corresponds to TRBD1 (5 bases). With 3 bases removed from V and 1 base from J, the gap between germline ends came to 9 bases. CDR3 length: 14 residues. The germline CDR1 and CDR2 sequences are ENHRY and SYGVKD. Here the CDR3 DNA reads TGTGCCATCAGTGACTTCGGGGGTAACTATGGCTACACCTTC. Encoded protein: CAISDFGGNYGYTF.

J is TRBJ1-4 and V is TRBV4-1, with D maybe TRBD1 (5 bases). Germline assignment: CDR1 MGHRA and CDR2 YSYEKL. Deletions cut 4 bases from V and 5 bases from J, with 11 bases between. The CDR3 extends over 14 amino acids. The CDR3 region has the DNA TGCGCCAGCAGCCCTCTCGGGGGGAATGAAAAACTGTTTTTT. Protein: CASSPLGGNEKLFF.

The chain uses TRBV21-1 and TRBJ1-2; TRBD1 is taken as the D call from the table, unchecked against the DNA. TRBV21-1 is an annotated pseudogene. The CDR3 contains 16 residues. CDR3 in amino acids: CASSKKRGDTGDGYTF. The CDR3, as DNA: TGTGCCAGCAGCAAAAAAAGGGGGGATACAGGGGATGGCTACACCTTC.

As for this clone: The junction departs from germline at one end; a sequencing error may be responsible. This chain connects TRBV12-5 to TRBJ1-1; D is undetermined. The germline V gene has CDR1 LGHNT and CDR2 FRNRAP. The CDR3 has 12 residues. The CDR3 spells CASGLDREKAFF. CDR3 in DNA: TGTGCTAGTGGGTTGGATAGGGAGAAAGCTTTCTTT.

J is TRBJ1-1 and V is TRBV7-8; 9 nucleotides match TRBD1. The junction had 2 bases not matched to a gene; V was cut back by 5 bases and J by 4 bases. Germline CDR1 SGHVS, CDR2 FQNEAQ. This CDR3 is 13 amino acids long. CDR3 in DNA: TGTGCCAGCAGCACAGGGGGCGGCACTGAAGCTTTCTTT. Translated: CASSTGGGTEAFF.

The V call is TRBV9, the J call TRBJ2-2; TRBD1 aligns across 7 bases. The CDR3 covers 13 residues. The germline V gene encodes CDR1 SGDLS and CDR2 YYNGEE. The V gene end was trimmed by 7 bases and the J gene end by 8 bases; junction bases not matched to a gene: 8. The CDR3 nucleotides are TGTGCCAGCGGAAAAAGGGGGCCTGGGGAGCTGTTTTTT. This gives the protein CASGKRGPGELFF.

This chain's CDR3 is CASSSDRYTEAFF. In DNA, the CDR3 is TGTGCCAGCAGTTCGGACAGGTACACTGAAGCTTTCTTT. This chain connects TRBV6-6 to TRBJ1-1, with 7 nucleotides matching TRBD1. CDR3 length: 13 residues. Germline V gives CDR1 MNHNY, CDR2 SVGAGI (reference sequence). J was trimmed by 3 bases and V by 4 bases; bases with no gene match: 2.

This clone was counted only a few times. The V call is TRBV5-1, the J call TRBJ1-6; no reliable D call. Per the germline V gene, CDR1 is SGHRS and CDR2 is YFSETQ. V lost 2 bases and J 0 bases, leaving 3 bases between the germline ends. The CDR3 is 14 residues long. Here the CDR3 reads CASSFSSYNSPLHF. Here the CDR3 DNA reads TGCGCCAGCAGCTTTAGCTCCTATAATTCACCCCTCCACTTT.

The chain uses TRBV6-5 and TRBJ1-2; D gene unclear. The CDR3 is made up of 12 amino acids. Germline CDR1 MNHEY, CDR2 SVGAGI. V gave up 8 bases and J gave up 8 bases, with 15 bases separating them. DNA for the CDR3: TGTGCCAGCGGTAGTGCGGCGGGGGGCTACACCTTC. Its translation is CASGSAAGGYTF.

V usage is TRBV5-1 and J usage is TRBJ1-6; no firm D call. The V gene lost 4 bases and the J gene lost 5 bases, with 10 bases spanning the gap. The CDR3 covers 14 residues. The germline CDR1 and CDR2 sequences are SGHRS and YFSETQ. The CDR3 sequence: CASSMQTDNSPLHF. DNA of the CDR3: TGCGCCAGCAGCATGCAAACTGATAATTCACCCCTCCACTTT.

This chain connects TRBV10-3 to TRBJ1-3, with D possibly matching TRBD1 (5 bases). Trimming removed 3 bases at V and 0 bases at J, with 9 bases between. The V gene's germline CDR1 is ENHRY and CDR2 SYGVKD. The CDR3 has 15 amino acids. CDR3 residues: CAISEDRLSGNTIYF. CDR3 DNA sequence: TGTGCCATCAGTGAAGACAGACTCTCTGGAAACACCATATATTTT.

This chain joins TRBV19 and TRBJ2-2; 11 bases match TRBD1. This CDR3 contains 14 residues. With V trimmed by 7 bases and J by 6 bases, 4 bases remained unmatched. The germline V gene has CDR1 LNHDA and CDR2 SQIVND (reference sequence). The CDR3 sequence is CASNLGQGAGELFF. Written as DNA, the CDR3 is TGTGCCAGTAACTTGGGACAGGGGGCCGGGGAGCTGTTTTTT. The full variable domain, its missing parts supplied by reference TRBV19 and TRBJ2-2, is DGGITQSPKYLFRKEGQNVTLSCEQNLNHDAMYWYRQDPGQGLRLIYYSQIVNDFQKGDIAEGYSVSREKKESFPLTVTSAQKNPTAFYLCASNLGQGAGELFFGEGSRLTVL.